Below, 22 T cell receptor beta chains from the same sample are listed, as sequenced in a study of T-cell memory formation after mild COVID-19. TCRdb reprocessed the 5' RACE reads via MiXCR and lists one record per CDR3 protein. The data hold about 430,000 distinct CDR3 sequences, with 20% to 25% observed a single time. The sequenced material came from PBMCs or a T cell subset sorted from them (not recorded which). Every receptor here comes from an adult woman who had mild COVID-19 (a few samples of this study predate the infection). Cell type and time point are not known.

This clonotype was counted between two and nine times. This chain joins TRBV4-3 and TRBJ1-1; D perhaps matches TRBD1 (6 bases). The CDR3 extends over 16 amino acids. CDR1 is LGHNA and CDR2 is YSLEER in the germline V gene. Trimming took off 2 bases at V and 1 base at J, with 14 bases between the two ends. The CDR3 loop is CASSQLTGLANTEAFF. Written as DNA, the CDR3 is TGCGCCAGCAGCCAACTCACAGGGTTAGCGAACACTGAAGCTTTCTTT.

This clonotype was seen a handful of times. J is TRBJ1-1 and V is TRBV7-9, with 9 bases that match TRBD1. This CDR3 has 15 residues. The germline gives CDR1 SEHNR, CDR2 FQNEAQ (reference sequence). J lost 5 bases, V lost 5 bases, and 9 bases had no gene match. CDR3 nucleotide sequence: TGTGCCAGCAGCACCCGACAGGGGGTAGGGACTGAAGCTTTCTTT. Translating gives CASSTRQGVGTEAFF.

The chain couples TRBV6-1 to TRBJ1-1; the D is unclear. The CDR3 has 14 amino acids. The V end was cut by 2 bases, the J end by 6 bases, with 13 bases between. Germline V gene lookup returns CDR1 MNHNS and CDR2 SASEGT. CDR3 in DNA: TGTGCCAGCAGTGAATATATGATGGAGCCTGAAGCTTTCTTT. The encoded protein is CASSEYMMEPEAFF.

CDR3 residues: CASSSQGALGEQYF. CDR3 nucleotide sequence: TGTGCCAGCAGTTCACAGGGGGCGTTGGGGGAGCAGTACTTC. The chain recombines TRBV12-3 or TRBV12-4 with TRBJ2-7, with 9 nucleotides matching TRBD1. V lost 4 bases and J lost 7; bases outside the gene matches: 8. This CDR3 is built from 14 residues.

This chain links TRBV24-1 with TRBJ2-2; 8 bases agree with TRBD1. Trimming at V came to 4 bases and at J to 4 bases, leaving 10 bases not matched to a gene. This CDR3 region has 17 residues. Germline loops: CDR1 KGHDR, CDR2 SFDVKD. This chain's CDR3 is CATSDPAGQGGTGELFF. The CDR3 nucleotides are TGTGCCACCAGTGACCCAGCCGGACAGGGAGGCACCGGGGAGCTGTTTTTT.

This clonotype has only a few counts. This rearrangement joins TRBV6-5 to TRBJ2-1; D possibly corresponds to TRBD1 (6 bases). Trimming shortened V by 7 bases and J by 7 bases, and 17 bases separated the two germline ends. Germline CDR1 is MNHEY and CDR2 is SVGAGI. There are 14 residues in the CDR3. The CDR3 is CASKETGGVNEQFF. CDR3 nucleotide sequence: TGTGCCAGCAAAGAGACAGGCGGAGTGAATGAGCAGTTCTTC.

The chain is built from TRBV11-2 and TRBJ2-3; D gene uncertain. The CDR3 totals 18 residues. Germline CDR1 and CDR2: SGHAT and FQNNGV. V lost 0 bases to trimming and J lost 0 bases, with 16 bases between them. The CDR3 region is CASSLDLFGAESTDTQYF. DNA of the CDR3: TGTGCCAGCAGCTTAGATCTCTTTGGAGCTGAGAGCACAGATACGCAGTATTTT.

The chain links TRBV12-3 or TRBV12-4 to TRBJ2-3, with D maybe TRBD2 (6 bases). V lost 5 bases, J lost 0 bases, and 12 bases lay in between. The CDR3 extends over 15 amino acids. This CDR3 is CASSATGTSTDTQYF. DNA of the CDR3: TGTGCCAGCAGTGCAACTGGGACTAGCACAGATACGCAGTATTTT.

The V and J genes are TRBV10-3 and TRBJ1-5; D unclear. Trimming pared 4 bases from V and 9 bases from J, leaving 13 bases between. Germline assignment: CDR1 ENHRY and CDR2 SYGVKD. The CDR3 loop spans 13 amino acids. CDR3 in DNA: TGTGCCATCAGTGGGAGGGAGGCAGGGCCCCAGCATTTT. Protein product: CAISGREAGPQHF.

The CDR3 here is CASSVPASGELFF. In DNA, the CDR3 is TGTGCCAGCAGCGTACCCGCATCCGGGGAGCTGTTTTTT. The gene calls are TRBV9 and TRBJ2-2, with D unclear. There are 13 residues in the CDR3. The V gene's germline CDR1 is SGDLS and CDR2 YYNGEE. The V end was cut by 1 base, the J end by 6 bases, with 7 bases between.

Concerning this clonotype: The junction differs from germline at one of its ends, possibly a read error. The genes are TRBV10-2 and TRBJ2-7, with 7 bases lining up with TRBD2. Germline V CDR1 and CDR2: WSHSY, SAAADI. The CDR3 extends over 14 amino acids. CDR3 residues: CASSDPANSREGNF. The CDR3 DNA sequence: TGCGCCAGCAGTGACCCCGCCAACAGCAGGGAGGGGAACTTC.

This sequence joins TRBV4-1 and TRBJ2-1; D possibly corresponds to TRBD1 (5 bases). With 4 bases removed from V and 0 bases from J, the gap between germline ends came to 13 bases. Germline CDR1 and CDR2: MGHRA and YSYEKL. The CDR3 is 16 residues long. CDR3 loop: CASSPGHGPSYNEQFF. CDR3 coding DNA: TGCGCCAGCAGCCCAGGACACGGACCCTCCTACAATGAGCAGTTCTTC.

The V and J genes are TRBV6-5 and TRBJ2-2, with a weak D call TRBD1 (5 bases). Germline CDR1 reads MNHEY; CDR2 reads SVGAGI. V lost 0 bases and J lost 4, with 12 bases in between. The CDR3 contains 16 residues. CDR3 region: CASSYSAGYSTGELFF. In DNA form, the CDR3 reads TGTGCCAGCAGTTACTCGGCAGGGTATAGCACCGGGGAGCTGTTTTTT.

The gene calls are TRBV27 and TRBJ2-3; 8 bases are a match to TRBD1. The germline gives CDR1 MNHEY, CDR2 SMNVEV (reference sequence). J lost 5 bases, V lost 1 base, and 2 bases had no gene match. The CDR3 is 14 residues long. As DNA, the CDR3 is TGTGCCAGCAGTTTATACAGGGGGAAAGATACGCAGTATTTT. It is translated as CASSLYRGKDTQYF.

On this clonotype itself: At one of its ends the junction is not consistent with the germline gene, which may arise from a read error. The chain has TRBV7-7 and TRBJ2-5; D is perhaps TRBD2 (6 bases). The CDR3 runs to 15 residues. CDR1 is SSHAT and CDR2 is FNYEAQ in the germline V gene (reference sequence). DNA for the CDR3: TGTGCTAGCAGCTTAGGAGGGACCTCGTTAGAGACCCAGTACTTC. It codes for CASSLGGTSLETQYF.

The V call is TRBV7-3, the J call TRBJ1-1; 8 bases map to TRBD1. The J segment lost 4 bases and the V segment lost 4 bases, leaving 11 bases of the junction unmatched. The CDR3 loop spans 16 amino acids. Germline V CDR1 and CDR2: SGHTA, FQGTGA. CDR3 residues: CASSSKSSDRATEAFF. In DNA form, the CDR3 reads TGTGCCAGCAGCTCAAAGTCATCGGACAGGGCCACTGAAGCTTTCTTT.

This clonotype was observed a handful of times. The CDR3 reads CASSDVWGQGSEKLFF. The CDR3, as DNA: TGTGCCAGCAGTGACGTGTGGGGACAGGGTTCTGAAAAACTGTTTTTT. The V call is TRBV2, the J call TRBJ1-4; TRBD1 agrees at 9 bases. The CDR3 covers 16 residues. The junction had 9 bases not matched to a gene; V was cut back by 3 bases and J by 7 bases. The germline gives CDR1 SNHLY, CDR2 FYNNEI.

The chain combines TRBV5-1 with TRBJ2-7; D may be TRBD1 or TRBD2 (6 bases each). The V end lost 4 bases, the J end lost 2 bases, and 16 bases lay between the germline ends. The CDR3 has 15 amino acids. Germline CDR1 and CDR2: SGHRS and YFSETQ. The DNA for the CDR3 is TGCGCCAGCAGCCCCGACCTCGGGGGCGCCTACGAGCAGTACTTC. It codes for CASSPDLGGAYEQYF.

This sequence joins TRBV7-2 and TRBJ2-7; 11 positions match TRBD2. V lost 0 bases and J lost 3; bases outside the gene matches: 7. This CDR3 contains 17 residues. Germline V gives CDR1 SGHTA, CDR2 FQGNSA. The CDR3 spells CASSLAAGTSGSYEQYF. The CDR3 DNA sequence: TGTGCCAGCAGCTTAGCTGCCGGGACTAGCGGAAGCTACGAGCAGTACTTC.

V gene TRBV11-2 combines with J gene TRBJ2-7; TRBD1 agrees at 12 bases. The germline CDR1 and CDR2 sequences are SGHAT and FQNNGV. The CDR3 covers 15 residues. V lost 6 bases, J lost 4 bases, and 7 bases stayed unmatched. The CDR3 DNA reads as TGTGCCAGCAGATTTGGGACAGGGGGCGGTTACGAGCAGTACTTC. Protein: CASRFGTGGGYEQYF.

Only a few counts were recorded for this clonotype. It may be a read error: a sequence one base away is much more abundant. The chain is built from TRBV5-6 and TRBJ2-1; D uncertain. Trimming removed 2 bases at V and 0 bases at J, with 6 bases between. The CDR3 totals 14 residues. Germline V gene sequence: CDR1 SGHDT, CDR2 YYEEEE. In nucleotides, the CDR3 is TGTGCCAGCAGCTTAGGGAACTCCTACAATGAGCAGTTCTTC. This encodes CASSLGNSYNEQFF.

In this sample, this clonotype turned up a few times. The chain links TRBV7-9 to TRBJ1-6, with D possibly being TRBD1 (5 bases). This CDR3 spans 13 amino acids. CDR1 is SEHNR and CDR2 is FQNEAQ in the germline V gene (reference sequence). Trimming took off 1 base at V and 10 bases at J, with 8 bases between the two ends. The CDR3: CASSLEGDSPLHF. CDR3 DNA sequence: TGTGCCAGCAGCTTAGAAGGGGACTCACCCCTCCACTTT.